This T cell receptor (beta chain) was profiled in a study of identical twins. Points from the study as a whole: High-abundance cord blood beta clonotypes had fewer insertions; memory repertoires showed none.

TCRdb reprocessed the 5' RACE reads with MiXCR, giving one entry per CDR3 protein. Of 260,000 or so distinct CDR3 sequences in the sample, 6.5% to 9% are singletons; the top ten hold under 7%. This clonotype was counted between two and nine times. Its antigen is undetermined. This sample was shared with a second study, whose subject was yellow fever vaccine responses in identical twins. That study adds: Reportedly, twins showed a vaccine T cell response that looked partly convergent and partly personalized.

Input material: CD8+ T cells sorted from blood. This TCR was recovered from a woman aged 18 to 35 in good health.

Here the CDR3 reads CASSPPGVGYTDTQYF. DNA for the CDR3: TGTGCCAGCAGCCCCCCCGGGGTGGGGTACACAGATACGCAGTATTTT. The V call is TRBV5-8, the J call TRBJ2-3; perhaps TRBD2 as D (5 bases). Trimming removed 4 bases at V and 2 bases at J, with 17 bases between. The germline CDR1 and CDR2 sequences are SGHTS and YDEGEE. The CDR3 contains 16 residues.